Listed here are 30 T cell receptor beta chains from one sample, sequenced in a study of blood T cell repertoires in COVID-19. The data were produced by immunoSEQ multiplex PCR, yet TCRdb's version contains in-frame clones alone and is incomplete. Of about 89,000 clones listed, 78% were seen once; the top ten hold 6.3%. The sample taken for sequencing was peripheral blood. Receptors originate from a man between 65 and 85 years old with COVID-19, enrolled during active disease.

The CDR3 loop is CASSQAGSNTEAFF. As DNA, the CDR3 is TGCGCCAGCAGCCAAGCAGGGTCCAACACTGAAGCTTTCTTT. The V call is TRBV4-1, the J call TRBJ1-1; D perhaps matches TRBD1 (5 bases). The V end lost 1 base, the J end lost 2 bases, and 8 bases lay between the germline ends. The V gene's germline CDR1 is MGHRA and CDR2 YSYEKL. This CDR3 has 14 amino acids.

The V gene is TRBV7-9, the J gene TRBJ1-1, with 9 bases lining up with TRBD1. Trimming took 7 bases from V and 5 from J; bases not matched to a gene: 8. Per germline, CDR1 SEHNR and CDR2 FQNEAQ (reference sequence). The length of the CDR3 is 14 residues. CDR3 region: CASTGQGLITEAFF. The CDR3 DNA follows: TGTGCCAGCACCGGACAGGGGCTAATAACTGAAGCTTTCTTT. Using reference TRBV7-9 and TRBJ1-1 for the parts outside the CDR3, the full variable domain is DTGVSQNPRHKITKRGQNVTFRCDPISEHNRLYWYRQTLGQGPEFLTYFQNEAQLEKSRLLSDRFSAERPKGSFSTLEIQRTEQGDSAMYLCASTGQGLITEAFFGQGTRLTVV.

V usage is TRBV13 and J usage is TRBJ1-4, with TRBD1 as a possible D gene (5 bases). Trimming took 3 bases from V and 5 from J, leaving 10 bases between them. The CDR3 spans 14 residues. In germline, CDR1 is PRHDT, CDR2 FYEKMQ (reference sequence). CDR3 region: CASSFGHLNEKLFF. The DNA of the CDR3 is TGTGCCAGCAGCTTTGGACATCTAAATGAAAAACTGTTTTTT.

This clone appeared a few times. The chain links TRBV2 to TRBJ2-2; TRBD2 might be the D (6 bases). The length of the CDR3 is 15 residues. V lost 3 bases and J 4 bases, leaving 12 bases between the germline ends. Germline assignment: CDR1 SNHLY and CDR2 FYNNEI. Written as DNA, the CDR3 is TGTGCCAGCAGTGACGGGCGGGAACTCACCGGGGAGCTGTTTTTT. The encoded protein is CASSDGRELTGELFF. The entire variable domain, with the rest obtained from reference TRBV2 and TRBJ2-2, is as follows: EPEVTQTPSHQVTQMGQEVILRCVPISNHLYFYWYRQILGQKVEFLVSFYNNEISEKSEIFDDQFSVERPDGSNFTLKIRSTKLEDSAMYFCASSDGRELTGELFFGEGSRLTVL.

This clone showed up just a few times. The chain uses TRBV29-1 and TRBJ2-7, with TRBD1 identical over 7 bases. V trimming: 7 bases; J trimming: 2 bases; junction bases outside the gene matches: 5. In germline, CDR1 is SQVTM, CDR2 ANQGSEA. This CDR3 contains 12 residues. Here the CDR3 reads CSGRDSTYEQYF. The CDR3 bases are TGCAGCGGAAGGGACAGTACCTACGAGCAGTACTTC.

This sequence joins TRBV7-2 and TRBJ1-2; D remains unclear. Germline assignment: CDR1 SGHTA and CDR2 FQGNSA. Trimming took off 6 bases at V and 6 bases at J, with 11 bases between the two ends. This CDR3 is built from 12 residues. CDR3 sequence: CASSLEGHGYTF. The CDR3 region has the DNA TGTGCCAGCAGTCTAGAGGGCCATGGCTACACCTTC.

This chain connects TRBV7-8 to TRBJ1-1; TRBD1 matches at 7 bases. The CDR3 loop spans 16 amino acids. Trimming cost V 6 bases and J 0 bases; bases outside gene matches: 10. The germline V gene encodes CDR1 SGHVS and CDR2 FQNEAQ. This chain's CDR3 is CASRQTGFVVNTEAFF. CDR3 bases: TGTGCCAGCAGGCAGACAGGGTTTGTAGTGAACACTGAAGCTTTCTTT.

This clone appeared a single time. The V gene is TRBV24-1, the J gene TRBJ2-6; D is possibly TRBD2 (6 bases). The CDR3 consists of 16 residues. In germline, CDR1 is KGHDR, CDR2 SFDVKD. Trimming stripped 5 bases from V and 2 bases from J, with 12 bases between. This chain's CDR3 is CATSATGVPGANVLTF. The DNA for the CDR3 is TGTGCCACCAGTGCGACGGGGGTCCCTGGGGCCAACGTCCTGACTTTC.

This clone has more than one count but fewer than ten. V gene TRBV6-2 or TRBV6-3 combines with J gene TRBJ1-2, with a possible D match to TRBD1 (6 bases). The V gene lost 5 bases and the J gene lost 5 bases, with 15 bases spanning the gap. Germline V gives CDR1 MNHEY, CDR2 SVGEGT. The CDR3 loop spans 14 amino acids. In nucleotides, the CDR3 is TGTGCCAGCAGTAACGAACAGGGTCGATATGGCTACACCTTC. Residues: CASSNEQGRYGYTF.

This clone was seen a single time. Other DNA sequences in the sample encode the same CDR3. The rearrangement uses TRBV10-3 and TRBJ1-1; 9 nucleotides match TRBD1. Germline lookup yields CDR1 ENHRY and CDR2 SYGVKD. The CDR3 totals 13 residues. J was trimmed by 1 base and V by 6 bases; bases with no gene match: 0. The CDR3 coding sequence is TGTGCCATCAGGGGACAGGGGAACACTGAAGCTTTCTTT. It encodes CAIRGQGNTEAFF.

This clone appeared a few times. As DNA, the CDR3 is TGCGCCAGCGTCAGCCAGGGTTCTTGTGAGCAGTTCTTC. Translating gives CASVSQGSCEQFF. The rearrangement uses TRBV23-1 and TRBJ2-1; weak D call: TRBD1 (5 bases). TRBV23-1 is annotated as an ORF whose role is uncertain. The CDR3 totals 13 residues. V was clipped by 8 bases and J by 9 bases, with 17 bases between them.

This clone was counted a single time. The chain recombines TRBV4-1 with TRBJ2-3; no definite D call. Germline V gene lookup returns CDR1 MGHRA and CDR2 YSYEKL. V was cut by 1 base and J by 4 bases, with 9 bases left in between. The length of the CDR3 is 14 residues. CDR3 sequence: CASSQGARSDTQYF. The CDR3 bases are TGCGCCAGCAGCCAAGGAGCCAGGTCAGATACGCAGTATTTT.

The gene calls are TRBV30 and TRBJ2-3; TRBD2 agrees at 10 bases. From germline, CDR1 is GTSNPN and CDR2 SVGIG (reference sequence). The CDR3 runs 16 residues. Losses at the gene ends were 6 bases for V and 5 bases for J; bases not matched to a gene: 14. CDR3 nucleotides: TGTGCCTGCAGCGGGGGGGATGGCGGGAGGGAAGATACGCAGTATTTT. Its protein is CACSGGDGGREDTQYF. The full variable domain, rest sourced from reference TRBV30 and TRBJ2-3, is SQTIHQWPATLVQPVGSPLSLECTVEGTSNPNLYWYRQAAGRGLQLLFYSVGIGQISSEVPQNLSASRPQDRQFILSSKKLLLSDSGFYLCACSGGDGGREDTQYFGPGTRLTVL.

The chain is built from TRBV7-2 and TRBJ1-1; tentative D call: TRBD1 (5 bases). The CDR3 sequence is 14 residues long. Per the germline V gene, CDR1 is SGHTA and CDR2 is FQGNSA. V shed 5 bases and J shed 1 base, with 11 bases lying between them. CDR3 in amino acids: CASSPQATNTEAFF. In DNA, the CDR3 is TGTGCCAGCAGCCCACAGGCTACGAACACTGAAGCTTTCTTT.

The CDR3 here is CASSHWVGGKRTEAFF. In DNA form, the CDR3 reads TGTGCCAGCAGCCATTGGGTCGGGGGTAAGCGTACTGAAGCTTTCTTT. The V and J genes are TRBV7-2 and TRBJ1-1; D perhaps matches TRBD1 (5 bases). Germline values: CDR1 SGHTA, CDR2 FQGNSA. The CDR3 consists of 16 residues. Trimming pared 5 bases from V and 5 bases from J, leaving 21 bases between. Full variable domain (rest looked up from reference TRBV7-2 and TRBJ1-1): GAGVSQSPSNKVTEKGKDVELRCDPISGHTALYWYRQSLGQGLEFLIYFQGNSAPDKSGLPSDRFSAERTGGSVSTLTIQRTQQEDSAVYLCASSHWVGGKRTEAFFGQGTRLTVV.

V is TRBV19 and J is TRBJ2-7; possibly TRBD1 for D (6 bases). Trimming pared 4 bases from V and 6 bases from J, leaving 13 bases between. CDR3 length equals 13 residues. CDR1 is LNHDA and CDR2 is SQIVND in the germline V gene (reference sequence). This chain's CDR3 is CASSKDRYSEQYF. The CDR3 DNA sequence: TGTGCCAGTAGTAAGGACAGATATTCCGAGCAGTACTTC.

This clone was seen just once. V usage is TRBV5-4 and J usage is TRBJ1-2, with D unclear. CDR1 SGHNT and CDR2 YYREEE come from the germline V gene (reference sequence). The V end lost 1 base, the J end lost 6 bases, and 13 bases lay between the germline ends. This CDR3 has 14 amino acids. The CDR3 DNA reads TGTGCCAGCAGCTTGCATCAGTTAGAGGATGGCTACACCTTC. Translation gives CASSLHQLEDGYTF.

The gene calls are TRBV7-8 and TRBJ2-1; D is unresolved. V was clipped by 5 bases and J by 9 bases, with 20 bases between them. There are 15 residues in the CDR3. Looked up from germline, CDR1 is SGHVS and CDR2 is FQNEAQ. DNA of the CDR3: TGTGCCAGCAGCCGAGAAATTTGGGCGACGGCTGAGCAGTTCTTC. This encodes CASSREIWATAEQFF.

This clone was seen a few times. The rearrangement joins TRBV5-4 to TRBJ2-5, with 11 bases lining up with TRBD1. The germline V gene encodes CDR1 SGHNT and CDR2 YYREEE (reference sequence). V was pared by 5 bases and J by 1 base, with 7 bases of the junction left unmatched. There are 16 residues in the CDR3. CDR3 region: CASRSGTGGFQETQYF. In DNA, the CDR3 is TGTGCCAGCAGGTCCGGGACAGGGGGATTCCAAGAGACCCAGTACTTC.

The DNA of the CDR3 is TGTGCCAGCTCACCGGGACAGGGGAGCGCTGAAGCTTTCTTT. This encodes CASSPGQGSAEAFF. V is TRBV18 and J is TRBJ1-1, with 10 bases that match TRBD1. The germline V gene encodes CDR1 KGHSH and CDR2 LQKENI. The CDR3 extends over 14 amino acids. V shed 3 bases, J shed 6 bases, and the junction held 4 bases outside the gene matches. Using reference TRBV18 and TRBJ1-1 for the parts outside the CDR3, the full variable domain is NAGVMQNPRHLVRRRGQEARLRCSPMKGHSHVYWYRQLPEEGLKFMVYLQKENIIDESGMPKERFSAEFPKEGPSILRIQQVVRGDSAAYFCASSPGQGSAEAFFGQGTRLTVV.

The sample holds one count of this clone. This rearrangement joins TRBV7-6 to TRBJ2-1; D perhaps matches TRBD1 (6 bases). V lost 5 bases to trimming and J lost 6 bases, with 23 bases between them. Germline V lookup: CDR1 SGHVS, CDR2 FNYEAQ. The CDR3 contains 17 residues. CDR3 sequence reads: CASSGVLGAGDLNEQFF. In DNA form, the CDR3 reads TGTGCCAGCAGCGGAGTCTTAGGTGCAGGGGATCTCAATGAGCAGTTCTTC.

Only a few counts were recorded for this clone. The V gene is TRBV9, the J gene TRBJ2-2, with 10 positions matching TRBD2. Trimming took 0 bases from V and 4 from J; bases not matched to a gene: 3. CDR3 length: 16 amino acids. Germline CDR1 is SGDLS and CDR2 is YYNGEE. CDR3 loop: CASSVGASGGTGELFF. CDR3 sequence (DNA): TGTGCCAGCAGCGTAGGGGCTAGCGGGGGCACCGGGGAGCTGTTTTTT.

This clone is termed medium-sized (0.01 to 0.1%). The DNA of the CDR3 is TGTGCCAGCAGCTTAGGGACAGCTAGCTACGAGCAGTACTTC. Translating it yields CASSLGTASYEQYF. The chain links TRBV7-8 to TRBJ2-7, with D perhaps matching TRBD1 (6 bases). The CDR3 runs to 14 residues. Trimming stripped 1 base from V and 3 bases from J, with 10 bases between. Per germline, CDR1 SGHVS and CDR2 FQNEAQ.

The rearrangement uses TRBV19 and TRBJ1-2; 11 bases map to TRBD1. Losses at the gene ends were 7 bases for V and 5 bases for J; bases not matched to a gene: 6. Germline V gene data show CDR1 as LNHDA and CDR2 as SQIVND (reference sequence). The CDR3 covers 14 residues. CDR3 region: CASTPGQGGYGYTF. The CDR3 nucleotides are TGTGCCAGTACCCCGGGACAGGGGGGGTATGGCTACACCTTC.

The chain is built from TRBV11-2 and TRBJ2-1; TRBD1 matches at 9 bases. This CDR3 has 15 residues. Germline CDR1 and CDR2: SGHAT and FQNNGV. Unmatched junction bases numbered 11, after V lost 4 bases and J lost 10 bases. CDR3 amino acids: CASSSRDRVIGEQFF. CDR3 nucleotide sequence: TGTGCCAGCAGCTCACGGGACAGGGTAATAGGGGAGCAGTTCTTC.

The chain employs TRBV6-5 and TRBJ1-2; D might be TRBD1 (6 bases). Germline V gene data show CDR1 as MNHEY and CDR2 as SVGAGI. V lost 6 bases and J 6 bases, leaving 14 bases between the germline ends. The CDR3 totals 13 residues. This CDR3 reads CASRNQGWDGYTF. In nucleotides, the CDR3 is TGTGCCAGCAGAAACCAGGGGTGGGATGGCTACACCTTC.

The V and J genes are TRBV4-3 and TRBJ2-7; 9 nucleotides agree with TRBD1. The J segment lost 3 bases and the V segment lost 3 bases, leaving 3 bases of the junction unmatched. Germline-derived CDR1 and CDR2 are LGHNA and YSLEER. There are 14 residues in the CDR3. This CDR3 reads CASSQGQGDYEQYF. DNA of the CDR3: TGCGCCAGCAGCCAGGGACAGGGTGACTACGAGCAGTACTTC.

The chain recombines TRBV2 with TRBJ1-2; TRBD1 might be the D (6 bases). The CDR3 consists of 14 residues. In germline, CDR1 is SNHLY, CDR2 FYNNEI. With 6 bases removed from V and 5 bases from J, the gap between germline ends came to 16 bases. CDR3 protein: CASRAGQRLYGYTF. In nucleotides, the CDR3 is TGTGCCAGCAGGGCAGGACAGAGACTATATGGCTACACCTTC. The whole variable domain, remainder taken from reference TRBV2 and TRBJ1-2, is EPEVTQTPSHQVTQMGQEVILRCVPISNHLYFYWYRQILGQKVEFLVSFYNNEISEKSEIFDDQFSVERPDGSNFTLKIRSTKLEDSAMYFCASRAGQRLYGYTFGSGTRLTVV.

This chain joins TRBV10-3 and TRBJ1-2; 10 bases are a match to TRBD1. In germline, CDR1 is ENHRY, CDR2 SYGVKD. The CDR3 runs to 16 residues. Trimming removed 0 bases from V and 3 bases from J; junction bases left unmatched: 4. CDR3: CAISESIGTGDYGYTF. CDR3 in DNA: TGTGCCATCAGTGAGTCGATAGGGACAGGGGACTATGGCTACACCTTC.

The rearrangement links TRBV7-9 to TRBJ1-4; no firm D call. Germline CDR1 reads SEHNR; CDR2 reads FQNEAQ (reference sequence). Trimming shortened V by 4 bases and J by 8 bases, and 8 bases separated the two germline ends. This CDR3 has 12 amino acids. CDR3 in amino acids: CASSSGVEKLFF. The CDR3, as DNA: TGTGCCAGCAGCTCTGGAGTCGAAAAACTGTTTTTT. The complete variable domain, with remaining parts taken from reference TRBV7-9 and TRBJ1-4, reads DTGVSQNPRHKITKRGQNVTFRCDPISEHNRLYWYRQTLGQGPEFLTYFQNEAQLEKSRLLSDRFSAERPKGSFSTLEIQRTEQGDSAMYLCASSSGVEKLFFGSGTQLSVL.